The T cell receptor beta chain under discussion was sequenced for a study of blood T cell repertoires in COVID-19 (dated by TCRdb to 2020 to 2022). At the level of the whole study: Samples covering the acute and convalescent phases of COVID-19 were provided by collaborators in the United States, Italy and Spain. The dataset comprised deeply sampled blood TCRbeta repertoires from subjects exposed to, actively infected with, or recovered from COVID-19. The sample metadata nearly always contained a de-identified subject ID, COVID-19 status, age in years and sex. The prospective study material was composed of cDNA or gDNA derived from T cells, B-cell-depleted T cells, or PBMCs. The samples were drawn from the first 160 participants of the ongoing ImmuneRACE study and from some 1,300 subjects provided by 6 global collaborators. A freely available public database, intended as a resource for researchers studying the immune response to SARS-CoV-2, is where the repertoires were released. Where available, HLA class I and class II types were taken from metadata supplied by the sample provider and were not determined by assay-based typing.

The collaborating institutions used their own protocols to collect whole blood in K2EDTA tubes. For TCRbeta analysis, collaborators shipped samples in one of three forms: frozen whole blood, isolated PBMCs, or DNA extracted from either of those sample types. Overall study results and their limits: The quantity of clinical and demographic metadata differed by source and by participant and was supplied without curation.

The germline V gene encodes CDR1 SGHTA and CDR2 FQGTGA. The germline V end is reduced by 4 bases and the J end by 6 bases; junction bases left unmatched: 5. The CDR3, from cysteine to phenylalanine, totals 14 residues. Only the CDR3 region is kept as DNA, spanning 42 bases read in frame from base 1. TCRbeta CDR3 regions were amplified from genomic DNA using the immunoSEQ Assay, a bias-controlled multiplex PCR. The authors' pipeline ran thus. The number of nucleated cells in each sample was estimated from the amplification of reference gene primers within the assay. To quantify the absolute abundance of each unique TCRbeta CDR3 rearrangement, sequence reads were collapsed and filtered. For each sample, productive Simpson clonality was calculated as the square root of Simpson's diversity index over productive rearrangements. As stored in TCRdb, this immuneACCESS dataset retains in-frame rearrangements with V and J assigned. A fraction of the clones does not appear; measured against another copy, unresolved V genes explain less than half of the discrepancy, and the remainder lacks a known reason. That table is the source of V, J and clone size, and D and trimming were worked out from the DNA. Present in this sample are 100,000 to 150,000 clones, more than 60% of which were seen just once. The ten largest clones represent roughly 2.7% of the sample.

This clone is a singleton in its sample. Its antigen remains unidentified. Per-base qualities were not stored, and no clone one base away is much larger. What was sequenced was peripheral blood. The sequence links TRBV7-3 to TRBJ2-1, and TRBD2 aligns with 8 junction nucleotides. The TCR comes from a middle-aged man with acute or convalescent COVID-19. CDR3 sequence: CASSSGLASNEQFF. Read as DNA, the sequence is TGTGCCAGCAGCTCAGGACTAGCATCCAATGAGCAGTTCTTC.